These T cell receptor beta chains were read from a single sample in a study of blood T cell repertoires in COVID-19. Assay used: immunoSEQ multiplex PCR; TCRdb lists only in-frame clones, some missing. The table shows roughly 100,000 clones, with about 84% occurring only once. Material for sequencing was peripheral blood. The receptors stem from a human donor in a cohort sampled during active COVID-19. The CDR3 runs from the conserved cysteine through the conserved F or W. A D gene is named only where the DNA matches it firmly. Size values are once, few and many counts, or a class for expanded clones, and some rows have none.

V	J	length	D	size	DNA	CDR3
TRBV19	TRBJ2-1	18	TRBD2	.	TGTGCCAGTACCTACAGGGTTGGACTAGCGGGATCCTACAATGAGCAGTTCTTC	CASTYRVGLAGSYNEQFF
TRBV12-3/TRBV12-4	TRBJ1-6	13	.	.	TGTGCCAGCAGCCCCTCGGGGTATTCACCCCTCCACTTT	CASSPSGYSPLHF
TRBV7-8	TRBJ1-1	16	TRBD1	.	TGTGCCAGCAGCCCGAGGGTGGGGACAGGGAACACTGAAGCTTTCTTT	CASSPRVGTGNTEAFF
TRBV25-1	TRBJ1-2	12	.	.	TGTGCCAGCAGTTTACAGGGAGATGGCTACACCTTC	CASSLQGDGYTF
TRBV7-2	TRBJ2-1	12	.	.	TGTGCCAGCAGCGGCGGAGGCAGAGAGCAGTTCTTC	CASSGGGREQFF
TRBV14	TRBJ1-6	13	.	.	TGTGCCAGCAGCCAAGCCCGGGGTTCACCCCTCCACTTT	CASSQARGSPLHF
TRBV28	TRBJ1-5	13	TRBD1	.	TGTGCCAGCGCACAGGGGACCAATCAGCCCCAGCATTTT	CASAQGTNQPQHF
TRBV28	TRBJ2-7	15	TRBD2	.	TGTGCCAGCACCGAAGGGCGGGAGGGCCTCTTCGAGCAGTACTTC	CASTEGREGLFEQYF
TRBV2	TRBJ2-3	16	TRBD2	.	TGTGCCAGCTGCCCGGCTAGCGGGGGGGCAGCAGATACGCAGTATTTT	CASCPASGGAADTQYF
TRBV12-3/TRBV12-4	TRBJ2-5	13	.	.	TGTGCCAGCAGTCCGGGGGTGGGAGAGACCCAGTACTTC	CASSPGVGETQYF
TRBV30	TRBJ2-6	17	TRBD2	.	TGTGCCTGGACCCGGACTAGCGGGAGTCCTGGGGCCAACGTCCTGACTTTC	CAWTRTSGSPGANVLTF
TRBV28	TRBJ2-7	10	.	.	TGTGCCAGCCGACGGGGGGAGCAGTACTTC	CASRRGEQYF
TRBV9	TRBJ2-3	17	TRBD2	once	TGTGCCAGCAGCGTAGGGGCTAGCGGGAGTCGCACAGATACGCAGTATTTT	CASSVGASGSRTDTQYF
TRBV3-1/TRBV3-2	TRBJ1-5	15	.	once	TGTGCCAGCAGCGGGACATCCCAGGGCAATCAGCCCCAGCATTTT	CASSGTSQGNQPQHF
TRBV5-1	TRBJ1-5	15	.	few	TGCGCCAGCAGCTTGGGTGGACAGCGCAATCAGCCCCAGCATTTT	CASSLGGQRNQPQHF
TRBV27	TRBJ2-5	13	.	.	TGTGCCAGCAGTTTCACAGGTTTAGAGACCCAGTACTTC	CASSFTGLETQYF
TRBV28	TRBJ2-1	14	TRBD2	.	TGTGCCAGCAGCCTCCTAGCGGGAGCGTTTGAGCAGTTCTTC	CASSLLAGAFEQFF
TRBV3-1/TRBV3-2	TRBJ1-1	17	TRBD1	.	TGTGCCAGCAGCCACCCAGGTCGGACAGGAGAGAACACTGAAGCTTTCTTT	CASSHPGRTGENTEAFF
TRBV5-1	TRBJ1-2	14	TRBD1	.	TGCGCCAGCAGCTCGACAGGGGGCGCGGAAGGCTACACCTTC	CASSSTGGAEGYTF
TRBV19	TRBJ2-5	12	.	.	TGTGCCAGTAGTATAGCGGGAGAGACCCAGTACTTC	CASSIAGETQYF
TRBV5-6	TRBJ1-5	14	.	.	TGTGCCAGCAGCTTGGACAGTAGCAATCAGCCCCAGCATTTT	CASSLDSSNQPQHF
TRBV6-5	TRBJ2-5	15	TRBD2	.	TGTGCCAGCAGTTATTACGGCGGGAGGGCGGAGACCCAGTACTTC	CASSYYGGRAETQYF
TRBV11-2	TRBJ1-1	15	.	few	TGTGCCAGCAGCTCCAAACAGGGTGTGAACACTGAAGCTTTCTTT	CASSSKQGVNTEAFF
TRBV28	TRBJ2-5	15	TRBD2	.	TGTGCCAGCAGTGGGGGACTAGCAGTTCAAGAGACCCAGTACTTC	CASSGGLAVQETQYF
TRBV10-3	TRBJ1-1	15	.	.	TGTGCCATCAGTGAGAGGGAGGATGGGAACACTGAAGCTTTCTTT	CAISEREDGNTEAFF
TRBV6-6	TRBJ2-7	14	.	.	TGTGCCAGCAGTTCGGTTGTGGGAGGTTACGAGCAGTACTTC	CASSSVVGGYEQYF
TRBV4-1	TRBJ2-1	14	TRBD1	.	TGCGCCAGCAGCCGACCGGGACAGGAAAGAGAGCAGTTCTTC	CASSRPGQEREQFF
TRBV2	TRBJ2-7	14	TRBD2	.	TGTGCCAGCAGTGGGGGGGAGGGCGCCTACGAGCAGTACTTC	CASSGGEGAYEQYF
TRBV6-5	TRBJ2-1	15	.	.	TGTGCCAGCAGTTTAGACAGGAGCTCCTACAATGAGCAGTTCTTC	CASSLDRSSYNEQFF
TRBV18	TRBJ2-7	15	TRBD1	.	TGTGCCAGCTCGGACCGGGACAGGTCTTCCTACGAGCAGTACTTC	CASSDRDRSSYEQYF
TRBV15	TRBJ2-5	15	.	.	TGTGCCACCAGCAGAGCAGGGGGGTACCAAGAGACCCAGTACTTC	CATSRAGGYQETQYF
TRBV5-1	TRBJ2-7	14	TRBD2	.	TGCGCCAGCAGCTTGGGGGGACTATCCTACGAGCAGTACTTC	CASSLGGLSYEQYF
TRBV15	TRBJ1-3	17	TRBD1	.	TGTGCCACCAGCAGAGATCAAAGGACAGGGTCAAGAAACACCATATATTTT	CATSRDQRTGSRNTIYF
TRBV30	TRBJ2-1	12	.	.	TGTGCCTGGAGAGCTACCCAGGGGCGGCAGTTCTTC	CAWRATQGRQFF
TRBV29-1	TRBJ2-7	15	TRBD1	.	TGCAGCGTCGCTCGGGAAGGGACAGGGGACCACGAGCAGTACTTC	CSVAREGTGDHEQYF
TRBV7-9	TRBJ1-4	16	TRBD1	.	TGTGCCAGCAGCCAATTCCCGGGACAGGGGGGTGAAAAACTGTTTTTT	CASSQFPGQGGEKLFF
TRBV15	TRBJ2-5	14	.	.	TGTGCCACCAGCACAACTGAGGCGGCGGAGACCCAGTACTTC	CATSTTEAAETQYF
TRBV27	TRBJ2-3	8	.	.	TGTGCCAGCAGTTTGGACAGTTTT	CASSLDSF
TRBV29-1	TRBJ2-1	13	.	.	TGCAGCGTTGATGAGCCCTTTGACAATGAGCAGTTCTTC	CSVDEPFDNEQFF
TRBV4-1	TRBJ1-3	15	.	.	TGCGCCAGCAGCCAAGATCCCTACTCTGGAAACACCATATATTTT	CASSQDPYSGNTIYF
TRBV7-2	TRBJ2-3	15	TRBD1	.	TGTGCCAGCACGAACAGGGGCGTCAGCACAGATACGCAGTATTTT	CASTNRGVSTDTQYF
TRBV5-4	TRBJ2-2	16	TRBD1	.	TGTGCCAGCAGCTTGGATTCAGGGGGAAACACCGGGGAGCTGTTTTTT	CASSLDSGGNTGELFF
TRBV4-3	TRBJ2-1	12	.	once	TGCGCCAGCAGCCAAGATCTGAGGGAGCAGTTCTTC	CASSQDLREQFF
TRBV4-2	TRBJ1-1	13	.	.	TGTGCCAGCAGCCAAGATTCAGGGGTTGAAGCTTTCTTT	CASSQDSGVEAFF
TRBV28	TRBJ2-7	12	.	.	TGTGCCAGCAGTTTGGCCAGCTACGAGCAGTACTTC	CASSLASYEQYF
TRBV2	TRBJ2-3	16	TRBD2	.	TGTGCCAGCACCGACCTAAGGACTAGCGGGGGGGCGTTGCAGTATTTT	CASTDLRTSGGALQYF
TRBV9	TRBJ1-1	14	.	.	TGTGCCAGCAGCGTAGTTGAGCGGGGCACTGAAGCTTTCTTT	CASSVVERGTEAFF
TRBV7-3	TRBJ1-1	13	.	once	TGTGCCAGCAGCCCAGGATCCGAATACGTAGCTTTCTTT	CASSPGSEYVAFF
TRBV7-9	TRBJ2-7	14	.	few	TGTGCCAGCCGACCGCAGGGTGTGATCTACGAGCAGTACTTC	CASRPQGVIYEQYF
TRBV7-2	TRBJ2-5	15	.	.	TGTGCCAGCAGCTCCGCGGCCAGAAGTCAAGAGACCCAGTACTTC	CASSSAARSQETQYF
TRBV7-2	TRBJ2-1	14	TRBD1	.	TGTGCCAGCAGCCCGGACAGGGCCTACAATGAGCAGTTCTTC	CASSPDRAYNEQFF